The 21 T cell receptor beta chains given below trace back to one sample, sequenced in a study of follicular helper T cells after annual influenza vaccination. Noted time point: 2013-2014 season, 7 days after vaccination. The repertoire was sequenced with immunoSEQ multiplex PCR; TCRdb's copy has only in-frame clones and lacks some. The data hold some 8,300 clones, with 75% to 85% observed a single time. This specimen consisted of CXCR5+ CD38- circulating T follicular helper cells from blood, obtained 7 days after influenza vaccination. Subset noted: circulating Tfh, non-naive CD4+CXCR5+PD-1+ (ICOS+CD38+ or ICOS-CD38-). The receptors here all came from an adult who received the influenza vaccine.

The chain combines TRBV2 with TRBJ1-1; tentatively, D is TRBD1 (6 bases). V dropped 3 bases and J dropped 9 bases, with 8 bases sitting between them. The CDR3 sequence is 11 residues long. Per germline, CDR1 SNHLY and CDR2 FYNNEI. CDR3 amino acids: CASSEGGQAFF. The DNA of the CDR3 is TGTGCCAGCAGTGAGGGGGGCCAAGCTTTCTTT.

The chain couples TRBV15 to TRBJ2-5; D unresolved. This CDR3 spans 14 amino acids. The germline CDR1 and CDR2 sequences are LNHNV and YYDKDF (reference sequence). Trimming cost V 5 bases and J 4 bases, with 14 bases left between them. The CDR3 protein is CATSLGRVGETQYF. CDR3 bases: TGTGCCACCAGCTTAGGACGGGTGGGAGAGACCCAGTACTTC.

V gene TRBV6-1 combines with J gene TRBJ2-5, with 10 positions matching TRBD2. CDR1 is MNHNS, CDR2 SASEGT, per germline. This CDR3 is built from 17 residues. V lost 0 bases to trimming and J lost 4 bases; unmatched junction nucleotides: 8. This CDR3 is CASSEARSSGSGETQYF. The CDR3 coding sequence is TGTGCCAGCAGTGAAGCGAGGTCTAGCGGGAGTGGAGAGACCCAGTACTTC.

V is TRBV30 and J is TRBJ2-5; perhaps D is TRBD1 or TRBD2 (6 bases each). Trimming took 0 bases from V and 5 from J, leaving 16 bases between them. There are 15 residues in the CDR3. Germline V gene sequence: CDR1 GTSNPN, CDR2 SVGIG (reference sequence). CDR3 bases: TGTGCCTGGAGTGTATCTTGGGGGGCACAGGAGACCCAGTACTTC. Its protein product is CAWSVSWGAQETQYF.

The CDR3 nucleotides read TGTGCAAGTCGCTTTACAGGGGGAGGGCTTACGAATGAGCAGTTCTTC. Amino acid sequence: CASRFTGGGLTNEQFF. The gene calls are TRBV12-2 and TRBJ2-1; the D call in the table, TRBD1, was not verified against the DNA. TRBV12-2 is listed as a pseudogene. CDR3 length: 16 residues.

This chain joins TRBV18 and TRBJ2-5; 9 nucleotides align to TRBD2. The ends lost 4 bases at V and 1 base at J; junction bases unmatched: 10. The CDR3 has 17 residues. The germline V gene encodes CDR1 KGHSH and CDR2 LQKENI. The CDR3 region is CASSQRVGAGGQETQYF. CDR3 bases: TGTGCCAGCTCACAGAGAGTGGGAGCGGGAGGCCAAGAGACCCAGTACTTC.

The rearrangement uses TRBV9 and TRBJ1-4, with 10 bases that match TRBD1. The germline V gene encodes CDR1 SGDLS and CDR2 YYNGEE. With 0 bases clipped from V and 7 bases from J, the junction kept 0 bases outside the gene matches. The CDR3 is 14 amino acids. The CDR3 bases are TGTGCCAGCAGCGTAGGACAGGGGGCTGAAAAACTGTTTTTT. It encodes CASSVGQGAEKLFF.

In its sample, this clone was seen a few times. The CDR3 loop reads CASSLGGLSNQPQHF. For the CDR3, the DNA is TGTGCCAGCAGCCTAGGGGGCCTTAGCAATCAGCCCCAGCATTTT. V gene TRBV7-2 combines with J gene TRBJ1-5; 7 bases line up with TRBD1. This CDR3 is built from 15 residues. The germline gives CDR1 SGHTA, CDR2 FQGNSA. The V and J ends lost 5 bases and 0 bases, in that order; junction bases with no gene match: 4.

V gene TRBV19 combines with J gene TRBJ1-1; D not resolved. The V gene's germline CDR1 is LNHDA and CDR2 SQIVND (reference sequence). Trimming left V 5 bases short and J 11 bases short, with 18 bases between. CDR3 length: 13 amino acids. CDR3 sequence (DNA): TGTGCCAGTAGTCTGGAGCCTCAGCTGCGGGCTTTCTTT. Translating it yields CASSLEPQLRAFF.

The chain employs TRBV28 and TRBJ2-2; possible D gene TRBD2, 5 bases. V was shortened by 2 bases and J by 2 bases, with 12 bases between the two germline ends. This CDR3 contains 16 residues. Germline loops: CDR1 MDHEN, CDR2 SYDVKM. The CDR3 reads CASSLIKGVNTGELFF. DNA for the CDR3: TGTGCCAGCAGTTTAATTAAGGGAGTTAACACCGGGGAGCTGTTTTTT.

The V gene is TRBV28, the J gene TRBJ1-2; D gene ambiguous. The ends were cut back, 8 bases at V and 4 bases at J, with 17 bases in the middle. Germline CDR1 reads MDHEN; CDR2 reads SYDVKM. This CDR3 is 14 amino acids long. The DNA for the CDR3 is TGTGCCAGCTGCCGGGGTGGCCGCGTCTATGGCTACACCTTC. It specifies CASCRGGRVYGYTF.

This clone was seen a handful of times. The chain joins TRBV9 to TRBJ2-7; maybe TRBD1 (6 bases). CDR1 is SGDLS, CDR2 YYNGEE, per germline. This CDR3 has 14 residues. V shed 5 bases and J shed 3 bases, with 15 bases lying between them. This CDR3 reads CASRVTGIGYEQYF. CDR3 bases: TGTGCCAGCAGAGTGACAGGCATCGGCTACGAGCAGTACTTC. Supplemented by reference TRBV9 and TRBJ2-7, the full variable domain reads DSGVTQTPKHLITATGQRVTLRCSPRSGDLSVYWYQQSLDQGLQFLIQYYNGEERAKGNILERFSAQQFPDLHSELNLSSLELGDSALYFCASRVTGIGYEQYFGPGTRLTVT.

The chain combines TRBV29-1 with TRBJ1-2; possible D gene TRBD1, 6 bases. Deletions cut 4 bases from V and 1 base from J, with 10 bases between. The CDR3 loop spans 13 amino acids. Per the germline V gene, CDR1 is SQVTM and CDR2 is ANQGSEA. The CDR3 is CSVGAGVNYGYTF. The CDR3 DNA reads TGCAGCGTTGGGGCAGGGGTTAACTATGGCTACACCTTC.

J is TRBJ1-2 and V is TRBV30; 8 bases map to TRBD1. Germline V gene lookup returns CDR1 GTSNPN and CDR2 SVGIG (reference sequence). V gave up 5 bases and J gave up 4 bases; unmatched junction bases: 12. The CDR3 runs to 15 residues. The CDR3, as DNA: TGTGCCTGGGCCGGTAGCCAGGGGGCCGTCTATGGCTACACCTTC. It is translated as CAWAGSQGAVYGYTF. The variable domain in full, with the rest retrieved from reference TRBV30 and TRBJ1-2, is SQTIHQWPATLVQPVGSPLSLECTVEGTSNPNLYWYRQAAGRGLQLLFYSVGIGQISSEVPQNLSASRPQDRQFILSSKKLLLSDSGFYLCAWAGSQGAVYGYTFGSGTRLTVV.

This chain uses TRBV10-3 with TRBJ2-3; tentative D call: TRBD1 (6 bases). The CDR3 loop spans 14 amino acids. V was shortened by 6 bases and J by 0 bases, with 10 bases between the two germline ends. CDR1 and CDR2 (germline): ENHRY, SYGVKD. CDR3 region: CAISTDRSTDTQYF. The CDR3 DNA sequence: TGTGCCATCAGCACTGACAGGAGCACAGATACGCAGTATTTT.

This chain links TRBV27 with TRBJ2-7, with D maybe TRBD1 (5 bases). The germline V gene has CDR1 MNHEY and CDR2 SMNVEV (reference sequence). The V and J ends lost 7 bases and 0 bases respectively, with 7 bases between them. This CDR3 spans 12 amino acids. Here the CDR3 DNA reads TGTGCCAGCAAAGACAGCTCCTACGAGCAGTACTTC. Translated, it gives CASKDSSYEQYF.

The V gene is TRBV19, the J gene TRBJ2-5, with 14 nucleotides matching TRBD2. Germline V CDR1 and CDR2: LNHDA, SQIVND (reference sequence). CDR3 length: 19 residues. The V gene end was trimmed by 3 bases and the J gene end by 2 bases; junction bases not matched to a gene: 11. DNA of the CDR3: TGTGCCAGTAGTATGACGGGACTAGCGGGAGCGGCGGGGCAAGAGACCCAGTACTTC. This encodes CASSMTGLAGAAGQETQYF.

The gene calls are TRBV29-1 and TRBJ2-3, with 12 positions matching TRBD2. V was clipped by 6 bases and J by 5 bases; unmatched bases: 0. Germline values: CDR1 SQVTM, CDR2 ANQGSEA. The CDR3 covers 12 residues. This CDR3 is CSVGLAGDTQYF. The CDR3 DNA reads TGCAGCGTGGGACTAGCGGGAGATACGCAGTATTTT.

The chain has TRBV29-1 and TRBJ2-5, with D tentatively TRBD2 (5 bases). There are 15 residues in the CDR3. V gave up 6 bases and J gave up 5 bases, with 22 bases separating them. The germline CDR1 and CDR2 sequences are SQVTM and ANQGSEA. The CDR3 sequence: CSVDVTGTRTETQYF. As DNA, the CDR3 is TGCAGCGTCGACGTGACTGGAACTAGGACGGAGACCCAGTACTTC.

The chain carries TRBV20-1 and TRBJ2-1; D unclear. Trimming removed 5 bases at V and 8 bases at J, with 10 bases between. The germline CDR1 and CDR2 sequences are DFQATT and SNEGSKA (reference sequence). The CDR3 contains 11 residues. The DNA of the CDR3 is TGCAGTGCTTCGAAAACCTATGAGCAGTTCTTC. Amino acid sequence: CSASKTYEQFF.

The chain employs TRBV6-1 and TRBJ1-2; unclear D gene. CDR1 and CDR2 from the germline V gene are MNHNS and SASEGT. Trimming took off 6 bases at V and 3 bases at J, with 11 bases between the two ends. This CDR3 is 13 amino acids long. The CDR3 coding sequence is TGTGCCAGCAGGAGCGGCAGCGACTATGGCTACACCTTC. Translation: CASRSGSDYGYTF.